Listed here are 8 T cell receptor beta chains from one sample, sequenced in a study of OX40 agonist ivuxolimab in advanced cancers. Assay used: immunoSEQ multiplex PCR; TCRdb lists only in-frame clones, some missing. Among over 70,000 clones listed, more than 85% were seen once. The specimen comprised CD4+ or CD8+ T cells sorted from blood, sampled in a trial of the OX40 agonist ivuxolimab. Every receptor here comes from an adult with an advanced solid tumor such as melanoma, head and neck, liver or kidney cancer.

The V and J genes are TRBV5-4 and TRBJ2-7; D is unresolved. The CDR3 sequence is 15 residues long. Trimming took 0 bases from V and 4 from J, leaving 14 bases between them. In germline, CDR1 is SGHNT, CDR2 YYREEE (reference sequence). Here the CDR3 reads CASSLAGGQIYEQYF. CDR3 nucleotides: TGTGCCAGCAGCTTGGCCGGTGGGCAGATTTACGAGCAGTACTTC.

Notes on this clone: A read error may account for a junction end that differs from germline. This sequence joins TRBV7-8 and TRBJ1-5, with D maybe TRBD1 (6 bases). The CDR3 sequence is 14 residues long. The V gene's germline CDR1 is SGHVS and CDR2 FQNEAQ. The CDR3 loop reads CASTLGGLNQPQHF. The CDR3 coding sequence is TGTGCCAGCACCTTAGGGGGGCTGAATCAGCCCCAGCATTTT.

V and J are TRBV9 and TRBJ2-1, with 7 bases that match TRBD2. Per germline, CDR1 SGDLS and CDR2 YYNGEE. V lost 0 bases and J lost 2; bases outside the gene matches: 2. There are 15 residues in the CDR3. Here the CDR3 reads CASSVGGGAYNEQFF. CDR3 coding DNA: TGTGCCAGCAGCGTAGGGGGAGGGGCCTACAATGAGCAGTTCTTC.

The rearrangement uses TRBV5-6 and TRBJ2-3; 9 bases agree with TRBD1. V was clipped by 0 bases and J by 2 bases; unmatched bases: 10. Germline values: CDR1 SGHDT, CDR2 YYEEEE. The CDR3 has 18 residues. CDR3 loop: CASSLAGGDRAPTDTQYF. The CDR3 DNA reads TGTGCCAGCAGCTTGGCAGGGGGGGACAGGGCCCCCACAGATACGCAGTATTTT.

This clone has just one count. The rearrangement joins TRBV4-1 to TRBJ1-2; 9 bases are a match to TRBD1. The CDR3 contains 17 residues. With 4 bases clipped from V and 3 bases from J, the junction kept 12 bases outside the gene matches. The germline V gene has CDR1 MGHRA and CDR2 YSYEKL. The CDR3 DNA reads as TGCGCCAGCAGCCCGCAGGGACAGGGAGGATCTTACTATGGCTACACCTTC. It translates to CASSPQGQGGSYYGYTF.

V usage is TRBV4-3 and J usage is TRBJ2-5; 8 bases align to TRBD2. V lost 0 bases, J lost 1 base, and 1 base stayed unmatched. This CDR3 contains 15 residues. Germline CDR1 LGHNA, CDR2 YSLEER. DNA of the CDR3: TGCGCCAGCAGCCAAGATGGGACTAGCCAAGAGACCCAGTACTTC. Encoded protein: CASSQDGTSQETQYF.

This rearrangement joins TRBV23-1 to TRBJ2-3, with 10 positions matching TRBD1. TRBV23-1 carries the ORF label, with uncertain function. V lost 4 bases to trimming and J lost 0 bases; unmatched junction nucleotides: 16. There are 20 residues in the CDR3. CDR3 protein: CASSPFTGQGIPRSTDTQYF. The CDR3 nucleotides read TGCGCCAGCAGTCCCTTTACGGGACAGGGGATACCACGAAGCACAGATACGCAGTATTTT.

The rearrangement joins TRBV27 to TRBJ1-2; tentatively, D is TRBD1 (5 bases). Deletions cut 6 bases from V and 5 bases from J, with 16 bases between. The germline V gene encodes CDR1 MNHEY and CDR2 SMNVEV (reference sequence). This CDR3 comprises 14 residues. The CDR3 bases are TGTGCCAGCAGGGCAGGCGGGGGAGGTTATGGCTACACCTTC. It specifies CASRAGGGGYGYTF.